The T cell receptor (beta chain) under discussion was sequenced for a study of T cell changes during pregnancy in multiple sclerosis. Germline V gene lookup returns CDR1 PRHDT and CDR2 FYEKMQ (reference sequence). The CDR3 spans 17 residues. V lost 0 bases, J lost 8 bases, and 10 bases stayed unmatched. Using immunoSEQ multiplex PCR, the repertoire was profiled, and TCRdb retains in-frame clones only, with some absent. The table records almost 65,000 clones, approximately 90% of them present only once. J is TRBJ2-1 and V is TRBV13; 10 bases agree with TRBD2. The specimen was peripheral blood, collected in the first trimester of pregnancy. The receptor comes from a female donor with multiple sclerosis, enrolled in a pregnancy study. In DNA, the CDR3 is TGTGCCAGCAGCTTAGGCCTGTCTAGCGGGAGTCCCGATGAGCAGTTCTTC. Amino acids: CASSLGLSSGSPDEQFF.